The 18 T cell receptor beta chains in this list originate from one sample, sequenced in a study of beta chain features in type 1 diabetes. The study, taken as a whole, reports: People with Type 1 diabetes carried modestly yet significantly shorter TCRB CDR3s in all four CD4+ subsets.

Antigens of these TCRs are unknown. Reverse transcribing all isolated RNA meant expressed TCRB transcripts were sequenced. Measured with immunoSEQ multiplex PCR; TCRdb has only the in-frame clones, and not every one. The data hold 150,000 to 200,000 clones, with 8% to 8.5% observed a single time. The specimen sequenced was central memory CD4+ T cells from blood. Receptors originate from a woman aged 18-30 years with type 1 diabetes.

The CDR3 region is CASSRGSGQGANEQFF. The CDR3 bases are TGTGCCAGCTCACGGGGGTCGGGACAGGGGGCGAATGAGCAGTTCTTC. The V gene is TRBV18, the J gene TRBJ2-1; 12 nucleotides match TRBD1. The trim removed 4 bases at V and 7 bases at J, leaving 8 bases unmatched. This CDR3 is built from 16 residues. In germline, CDR1 is KGHSH, CDR2 LQKENI.

This sequence joins TRBV28 and TRBJ2-1; 7 positions match TRBD2. CDR3 length: 14 residues. Germline CDR1 reads MDHEN; CDR2 reads SYDVKM. V lost 3 bases to trimming and J lost 7 bases; unmatched junction nucleotides: 6. The CDR3, as DNA: TGTGCCAGCAGTTTGCCGGGAGGCAGAAATGAGCAGTTCTTC. Protein sequence: CASSLPGGRNEQFF.

V and J are TRBV2 and TRBJ2-5; D may be TRBD2 (6 bases). V was shortened by 6 bases and J by 5 bases, with 19 bases between the two germline ends. This CDR3 has 15 amino acids. Germline V gene sequence: CDR1 SNHLY, CDR2 FYNNEI. The CDR3 nucleotides are TGTGCCAGCAGCCTAAGACCCCCGGGGGATGAGACCCAGTACTTC. Protein: CASSLRPPGDETQYF.

This clone appeared a few times. The chain is built from TRBV6-6 and TRBJ2-5, with D maybe TRBD1 (6 bases). This CDR3 is built from 12 residues. Germline V gene sequence: CDR1 MNHNY, CDR2 SVGAGI (reference sequence). V shed 7 bases and J shed 4 bases, with 10 bases lying between them. The DNA of the CDR3 is TGTGCCAGCAAACAGGGTAGAGAGACCCAGTACTTC. Amino acids: CASKQGRETQYF.

The table lists this clone with a few counts. The J gene is TRBJ2-7, the V gene TRBV7-2; 12 nucleotides align to TRBD2. The V and J ends lost 5 bases and 2 bases, in that order; junction bases with no gene match: 4. There are 15 residues in the CDR3. The germline V gene has CDR1 SGHTA and CDR2 FQGNSA. CDR3 bases: TGTGCCAGCAGCACGGGACTAGCGGGTACCTACGAGCAGTACTTC. It is translated as CASSTGLAGTYEQYF.

This clone was observed many times. The chain recombines TRBV4-3 with TRBJ2-3, with 13 bases fitting TRBD2. There are 18 residues in the CDR3. V gave up 4 bases and J gave up 4 bases; unmatched junction bases: 11. Germline CDR1 and CDR2: LGHNA and YSLEER. CDR3 loop: CASSLGWTSGSSPDTQYF. The CDR3 region has the DNA TGCGCCAGCAGCCTCGGGTGGACTAGCGGGAGTTCTCCAGATACGCAGTATTTT.

This clone was recorded a few times. CDR3 sequence: CASSGRPTDTQYF. DNA for the CDR3: TGTGCCTCTAGCGGCCGTCCCACAGATACGCAGTATTTT. The chain links TRBV28 to TRBJ2-3; 7 bases are a match to TRBD2. V was pared by 11 bases and J by 2 bases, with 7 bases of the junction left unmatched. Germline V gene sequence: CDR1 MDHEN, CDR2 SYDVKM. The CDR3 covers 13 residues.

This clone occurred many times. DNA of the CDR3: TGTGCCAGCAGCCTCACCCGGGGCTCTGGGGCCAACGTCCTGACTTTC. Protein product: CASSLTRGSGANVLTF. The V call is TRBV28, the J call TRBJ2-6; possibly TRBD2 for D (5 bases). The V and J ends lost 6 bases and 0 bases respectively, with 12 bases between them. Germline V CDR1 and CDR2: MDHEN, SYDVKM. The CDR3 is made up of 16 amino acids.

The J gene is TRBJ1-5, the V gene TRBV6-4; possible D gene TRBD1, 6 bases. This CDR3 is 12 amino acids long. Trimming took 10 bases from V and 3 from J, leaving 10 bases between them. Germline V gene sequence: CDR1 MRHNA, CDR2 SNTAGT. This CDR3 is CAIRGDNQPQHF. CDR3 nucleotide sequence: TGTGCCATCAGGGGCGACAATCAGCCCCAGCATTTT.

The chain is built from TRBV28 and TRBJ1-5; D remains ambiguous. This CDR3 has 12 amino acids. The germline gives CDR1 MDHEN, CDR2 SYDVKM. The V and J ends lost 5 bases and 5 bases respectively, with 7 bases between them. The CDR3 DNA follows: TGTGCCAGCAGTCTACAGCATCAGCCCCAGCATTTT. Its translation: CASSLQHQPQHF.

This clone has more than one count but fewer than ten. V usage is TRBV9 and J usage is TRBJ2-5; no definite D call. Per germline, CDR1 SGDLS and CDR2 YYNGEE. V was pared by 4 bases and J by 7 bases, with 20 bases between. The CDR3 is made up of 15 amino acids. CDR3 DNA sequence: TGTGCCAGCAGCCCAGGCCACGAACCGAAGGTGACCCAGTACTTC. This encodes CASSPGHEPKVTQYF.

The genes are TRBV7-2 and TRBJ1-2, with D possibly being TRBD1 (5 bases). V gave up 3 bases and J gave up 8 bases, with 16 bases separating them. CDR1 and CDR2 (germline): SGHTA, FQGNSA. The CDR3 has 14 amino acids. The CDR3 bases are TGTGCCAGCAGCTTGGCCCAGGGTCCTAGGGGCTACACCTTC. This sequence encodes CASSLAQGPRGYTF.

There are a few counts of this clone. At one end, the junction sequence differs from germline, possibly due to a read error. CDR3 region: CASSLEGRGQGGF. For the CDR3, the DNA is TGCGCCAGCAGCTTGGAGGGTCGTGGACAGGGAGGCTTC. The gene calls are TRBV5-1 and TRBJ1-2, with 8 bases matching TRBD1. Germline V gene lookup returns CDR1 SGHRS and CDR2 YFSETQ. This CDR3 is built from 13 residues.

The chain employs TRBV6-5 and TRBJ2-5, with D possibly matching TRBD1 (6 bases). This CDR3 contains 13 residues. Trimming removed 5 bases at V and 4 bases at J, with 11 bases between. Germline V gene sequence: CDR1 MNHEY, CDR2 SVGAGI. The CDR3 sequence is CASSLGQLETQYF. DNA of the CDR3: TGTGCCAGCAGTCTTGGACAGCTAGAGACCCAGTACTTC.

This clone was detected a few times. The rearrangement links TRBV30 to TRBJ1-1, with D possibly being TRBD1 (5 bases). The CDR3 covers 15 residues. Germline-derived CDR1 and CDR2 are GTSNPN and SVGIG (reference sequence). V was pared by 3 bases and J by 1 base, with 15 bases between. In DNA, the CDR3 is TGTGCCTGGAGCCTCTTCCGGGGGGAGAACACTGAAGCTTTCTTT. This gives the protein CAWSLFRGENTEAFF.

This clone showed up just a few times. The chain uses TRBV7-2 and TRBJ1-4, with D hard to call. V lost 2 bases to trimming and J lost 8 bases, with 15 bases between them. Germline loops: CDR1 SGHTA, CDR2 FQGNSA. This CDR3 is 15 amino acids long. The CDR3 sequence is CASSLTGQGREKLFF. CDR3 sequence (DNA): TGTGCCAGCAGCTTAACGGGCCAAGGGAGGGAAAAACTGTTTTTT.

This rearrangement joins TRBV6-1 to TRBJ1-5; D remains unclear. Germline CDR1 MNHNS, CDR2 SASEGT. Trimming pared 4 bases from V and 2 bases from J, leaving 9 bases between. The CDR3 is 14 residues long. The CDR3 sequence is CASSATSGNQPQHF. Written as DNA, the CDR3 is TGTGCCAGCAGTGCGACATCGGGCAATCAGCCCCAGCATTTT.

The table lists this clone with a few counts. The chain couples TRBV29-1 to TRBJ2-3; D might be TRBD1 (5 bases). Germline loops: CDR1 SQVTM, CDR2 ANQGSEA. The V and J ends lost 4 bases and 0 bases respectively, with 5 bases between them. This CDR3 is built from 12 residues. For the CDR3, the DNA is TGCAGCGTTGGGGGCAGCACAGATACGCAGTATTTT. Translated: CSVGGSTDTQYF.